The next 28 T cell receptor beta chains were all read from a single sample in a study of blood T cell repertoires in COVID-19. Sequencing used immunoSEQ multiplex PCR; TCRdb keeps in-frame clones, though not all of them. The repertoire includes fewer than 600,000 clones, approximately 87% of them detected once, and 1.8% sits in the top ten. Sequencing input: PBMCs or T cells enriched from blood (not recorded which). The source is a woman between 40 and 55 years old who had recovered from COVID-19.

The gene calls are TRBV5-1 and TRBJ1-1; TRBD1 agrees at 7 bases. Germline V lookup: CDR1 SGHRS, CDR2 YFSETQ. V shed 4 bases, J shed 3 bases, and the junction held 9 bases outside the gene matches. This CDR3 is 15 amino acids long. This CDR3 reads CASSKRQGLDTEAFF. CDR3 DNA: TGCGCCAGCAGCAAACGACAGGGATTGGACACTGAAGCTTTCTTT.

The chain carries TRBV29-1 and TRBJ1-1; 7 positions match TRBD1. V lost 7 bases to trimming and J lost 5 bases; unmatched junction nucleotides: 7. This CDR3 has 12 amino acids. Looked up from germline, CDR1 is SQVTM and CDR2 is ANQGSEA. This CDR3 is CSGNRGPTEAFF. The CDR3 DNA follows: TGCAGCGGGAACAGGGGACCAACTGAAGCTTTCTTT. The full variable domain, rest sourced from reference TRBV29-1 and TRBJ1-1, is SAVISQKPSRDICQRGTSLTIQCQVDSQVTMMFWYRQQPGQSLTLIATANQGSEATYESGFVIDKFPISRPNLTFSTLTVSNMSPEDSSIYLCSGNRGPTEAFFGQGTRLTVV.

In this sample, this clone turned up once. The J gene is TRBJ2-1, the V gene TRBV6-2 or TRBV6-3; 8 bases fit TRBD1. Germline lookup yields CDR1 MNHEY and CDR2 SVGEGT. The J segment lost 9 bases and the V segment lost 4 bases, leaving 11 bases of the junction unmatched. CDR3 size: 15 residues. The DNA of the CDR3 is TGTGCCAGCAGTTTAGACAGGGGCGTCTTTAGTGAGCAGTTCTTC. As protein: CASSLDRGVFSEQFF.

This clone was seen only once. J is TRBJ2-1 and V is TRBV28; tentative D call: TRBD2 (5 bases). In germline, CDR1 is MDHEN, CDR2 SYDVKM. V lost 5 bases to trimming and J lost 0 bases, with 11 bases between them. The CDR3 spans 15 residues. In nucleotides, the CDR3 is TGTGCCAGCAGTAGGAACGGAGGCTCCTACAATGAGCAGTTCTTC. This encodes CASSRNGGSYNEQFF.

CDR3 sequence: CAISDSDRGYTF. CDR3 nucleotides: TGTGCCATCAGTGATAGTGATCGGGGCTACACCTTC. The chain employs TRBV10-3 and TRBJ1-2; D ambiguous. The CDR3 is 12 residues long. Trimming cost V 3 bases and J 8 bases, with 10 bases left between them. The germline V gene encodes CDR1 ENHRY and CDR2 SYGVKD.

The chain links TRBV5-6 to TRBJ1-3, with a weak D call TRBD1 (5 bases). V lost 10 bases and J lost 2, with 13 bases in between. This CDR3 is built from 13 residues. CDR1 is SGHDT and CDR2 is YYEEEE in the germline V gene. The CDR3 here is CASRAGTGNTIYF. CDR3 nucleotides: TGTGCCTCCCGGGCAGGGACTGGAAACACCATATATTTT.

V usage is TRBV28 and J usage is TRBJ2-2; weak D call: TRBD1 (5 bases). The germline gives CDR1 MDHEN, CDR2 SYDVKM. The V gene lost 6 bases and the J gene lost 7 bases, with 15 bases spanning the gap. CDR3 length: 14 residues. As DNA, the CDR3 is TGTGCCAGCAGACCCAGGGTCATGAGCGGGGAGCTGTTTTTT. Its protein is CASRPRVMSGELFF.

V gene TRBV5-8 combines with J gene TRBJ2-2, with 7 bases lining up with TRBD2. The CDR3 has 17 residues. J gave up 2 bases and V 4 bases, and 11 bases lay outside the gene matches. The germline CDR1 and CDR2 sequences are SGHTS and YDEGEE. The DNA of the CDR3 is TGTGCCAGCAGCACGGGGGGAGCTTCATTTAACACCGGGGAGCTGTTTTTT. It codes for CASSTGGASFNTGELFF.

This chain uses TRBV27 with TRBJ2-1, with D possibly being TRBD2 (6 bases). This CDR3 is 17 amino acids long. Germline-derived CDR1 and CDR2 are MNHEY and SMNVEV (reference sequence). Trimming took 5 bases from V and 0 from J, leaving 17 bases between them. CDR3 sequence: CASSGGGMGFSYNEQFF. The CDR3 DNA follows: TGTGCCAGCAGTGGTGGGGGGATGGGGTTCTCCTACAATGAGCAGTTCTTC.

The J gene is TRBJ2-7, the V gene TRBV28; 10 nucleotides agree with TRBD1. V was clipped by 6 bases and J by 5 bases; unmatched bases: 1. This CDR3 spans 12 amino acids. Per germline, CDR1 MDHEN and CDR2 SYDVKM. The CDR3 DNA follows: TGTGCCAGCAGGACAGGGGGCGACGAGCAGTACTTC. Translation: CASRTGGDEQYF.

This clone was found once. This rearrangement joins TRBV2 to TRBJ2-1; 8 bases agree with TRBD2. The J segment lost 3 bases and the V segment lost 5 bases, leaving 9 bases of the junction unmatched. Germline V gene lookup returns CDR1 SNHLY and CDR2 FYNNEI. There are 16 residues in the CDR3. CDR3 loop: CASSSRVLADYNEQFF. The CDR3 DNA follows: TGTGCCAGCAGTAGCAGAGTACTAGCGGACTACAATGAGCAGTTCTTC.

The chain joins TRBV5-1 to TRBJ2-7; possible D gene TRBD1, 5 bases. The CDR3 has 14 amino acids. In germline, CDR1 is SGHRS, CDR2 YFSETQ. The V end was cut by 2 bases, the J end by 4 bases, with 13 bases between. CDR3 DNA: TGCGCCAGCAGCTTAAAATTGGGGCAATACGAGCAGTACTTC. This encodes CASSLKLGQYEQYF.

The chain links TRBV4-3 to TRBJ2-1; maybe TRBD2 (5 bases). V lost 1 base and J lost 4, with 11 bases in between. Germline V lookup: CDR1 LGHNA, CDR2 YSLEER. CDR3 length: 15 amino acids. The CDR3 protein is CASSQASTTYNEQFF. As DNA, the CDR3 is TGCGCCAGCAGCCAAGCCTCGACTACTTACAATGAGCAGTTCTTC.

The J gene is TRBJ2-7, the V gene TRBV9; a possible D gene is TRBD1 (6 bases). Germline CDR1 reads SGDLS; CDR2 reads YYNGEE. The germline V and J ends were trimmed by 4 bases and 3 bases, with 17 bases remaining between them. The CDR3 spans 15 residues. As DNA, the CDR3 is TGTGCCAGCAGCCCGTGGGACACTGGGAACTACGAGCAGTACTTC. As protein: CASSPWDTGNYEQYF.

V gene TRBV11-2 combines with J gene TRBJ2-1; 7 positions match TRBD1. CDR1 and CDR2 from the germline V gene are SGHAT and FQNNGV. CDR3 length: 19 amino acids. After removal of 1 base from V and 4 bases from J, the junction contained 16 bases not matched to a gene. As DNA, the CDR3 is TGTGCCAGCAGCTTAGGACATGACGACAGGGAGATTTCTTACAATGAGCAGTTCTTC. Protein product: CASSLGHDDREISYNEQFF.

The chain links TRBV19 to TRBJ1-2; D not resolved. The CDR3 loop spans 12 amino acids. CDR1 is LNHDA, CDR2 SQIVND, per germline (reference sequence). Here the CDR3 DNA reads TGTGCTCCTGGGCGGGGTGGCTATGGCTACACCTTC. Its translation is CAPGRGGYGYTF.

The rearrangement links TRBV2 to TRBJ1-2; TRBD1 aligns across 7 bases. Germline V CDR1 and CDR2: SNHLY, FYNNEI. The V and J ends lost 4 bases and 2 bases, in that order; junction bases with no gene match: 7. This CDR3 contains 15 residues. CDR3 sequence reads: CASSGIVTGNYGYTF. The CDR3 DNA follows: TGTGCCAGCAGTGGGATAGTGACAGGGAACTATGGCTACACCTTC.

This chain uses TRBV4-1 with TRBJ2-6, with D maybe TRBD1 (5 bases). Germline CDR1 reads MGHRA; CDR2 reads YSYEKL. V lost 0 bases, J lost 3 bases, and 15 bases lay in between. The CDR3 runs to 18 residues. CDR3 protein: CASSQDKGRRLGANVLTF. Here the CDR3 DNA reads TGCGCCAGCAGCCAAGATAAGGGGCGCAGGCTTGGGGCCAACGTCCTGACTTTC.

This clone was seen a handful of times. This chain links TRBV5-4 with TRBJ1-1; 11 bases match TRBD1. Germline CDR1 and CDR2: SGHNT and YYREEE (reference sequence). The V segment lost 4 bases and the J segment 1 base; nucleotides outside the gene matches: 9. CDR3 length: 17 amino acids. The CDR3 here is CASSPGTGGFGNTEAFF. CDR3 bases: TGTGCCAGCAGCCCTGGGACAGGGGGGTTTGGGAACACTGAAGCTTTCTTT.

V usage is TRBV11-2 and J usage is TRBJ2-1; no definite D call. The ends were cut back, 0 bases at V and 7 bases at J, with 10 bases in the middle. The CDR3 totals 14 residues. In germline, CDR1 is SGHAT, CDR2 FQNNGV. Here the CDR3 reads CASSLEAGGNEQFF. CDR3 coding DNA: TGTGCCAGCAGCTTAGAGGCAGGTGGGAATGAGCAGTTCTTC.

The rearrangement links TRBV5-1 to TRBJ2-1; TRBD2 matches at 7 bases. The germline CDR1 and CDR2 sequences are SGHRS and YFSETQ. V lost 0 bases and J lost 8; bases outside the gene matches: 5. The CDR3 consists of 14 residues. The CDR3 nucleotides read TGCGCCAGCAGCTTGGAGGCGGGAGTTCATGAGCAGTTCTTC. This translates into CASSLEAGVHEQFF.

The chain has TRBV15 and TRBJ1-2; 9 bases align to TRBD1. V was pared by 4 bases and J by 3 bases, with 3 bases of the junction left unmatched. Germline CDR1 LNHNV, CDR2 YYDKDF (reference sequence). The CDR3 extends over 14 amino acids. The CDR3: CATSTRTGDYGYTF. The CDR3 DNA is TGTGCCACCAGCACCCGGACAGGGGACTATGGCTACACCTTC.

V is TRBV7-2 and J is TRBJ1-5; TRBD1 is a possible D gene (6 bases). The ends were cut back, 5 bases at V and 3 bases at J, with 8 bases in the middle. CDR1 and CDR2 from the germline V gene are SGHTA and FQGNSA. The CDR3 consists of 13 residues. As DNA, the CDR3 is TGTGCCAGCAGCCGACAGGTCAATCAGCCCCAGCATTTT. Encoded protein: CASSRQVNQPQHF.

The CDR3 nucleotides are TGTGCCAGTAGAGCCCTGGTCGGGGCCGGGGAGCTGTTTTTT. Translated: CASRALVGAGELFF. The V call is TRBV19, the J call TRBJ2-2; D perhaps matches TRBD2 (5 bases). V dropped 6 bases and J dropped 6 bases, with 14 bases sitting between them. Per the germline V gene, CDR1 is LNHDA and CDR2 is SQIVND (reference sequence). The CDR3 spans 14 residues.

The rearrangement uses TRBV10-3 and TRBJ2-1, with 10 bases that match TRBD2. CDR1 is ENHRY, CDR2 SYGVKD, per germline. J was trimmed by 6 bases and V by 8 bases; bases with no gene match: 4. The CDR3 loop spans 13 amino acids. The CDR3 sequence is CAIGASGSNEQFF. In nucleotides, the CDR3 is TGTGCCATCGGGGCTAGCGGGAGCAATGAGCAGTTCTTC.

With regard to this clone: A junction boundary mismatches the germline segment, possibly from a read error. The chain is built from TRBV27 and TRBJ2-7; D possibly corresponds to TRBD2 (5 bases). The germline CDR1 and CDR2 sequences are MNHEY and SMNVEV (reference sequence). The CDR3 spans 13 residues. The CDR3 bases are TGTGCCAGCCGTTTAATGGAGGTAGGCGAGCAGTACTTC. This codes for CASRLMEVGEQYF.

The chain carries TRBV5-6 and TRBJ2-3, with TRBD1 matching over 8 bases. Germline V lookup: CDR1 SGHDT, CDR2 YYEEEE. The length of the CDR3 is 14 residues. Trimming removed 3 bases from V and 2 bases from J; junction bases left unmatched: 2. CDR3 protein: CASSWTGFTDTQYF. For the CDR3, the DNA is TGTGCCAGCAGCTGGACAGGGTTCACAGATACGCAGTATTTT.

CDR3 loop: CASSTRDRGGTEAFF. In nucleotides, the CDR3 is TGTGCCAGTAGTACCCGGGACAGGGGAGGGACTGAAGCTTTCTTT. This chain links TRBV19 with TRBJ1-1, with TRBD1 matching 10 bases. With 4 bases clipped from V and 5 bases from J, the junction kept 7 bases outside the gene matches. CDR3 length equals 15 residues. In germline, CDR1 is LNHDA, CDR2 SQIVND (reference sequence).